Given below is one TCR beta chain in context. Germline CDR1 reads KGHSH; CDR2 reads LQKENI. The CDR3 sequence is 18 residues long. V shed 2 bases and J shed 0 bases, with 17 bases lying between them. The data were obtained in a study of cytomegalovirus exposure and HLA in healthy donors. Primers: 60 Vbeta forward and 13 Jbeta reverse. The data were produced by immunoSEQ multiplex PCR, yet TCRdb's version contains in-frame clones alone and is incomplete. The table for this sample gives around 140,000 clones. This chain uses TRBV18 with TRBJ2-1; D unresolved. This clonotype was sampled from a male donor in good health and CMV-seronegative. Material: PBMCs. The CDR3 nucleotides read TGTGCCAGCTCACCAATTGGTCAAGCCGCCGGCTCCTACAATGAGCAGTTCTTC. Protein sequence: CASSPIGQAAGSYNEQFF. The full variable domain, with the rest looked up from reference TRBV18 and TRBJ2-1, is NAGVMQNPRHLVRRRGQEARLRCSPMKGHSHVYWYRQLPEEGLKFMVYLQKENIIDESGMPKERFSAEFPKEGPSILRIQQVVRGDSAAYFCASSPIGQAAGSYNEQFFGPGTRLTVL.